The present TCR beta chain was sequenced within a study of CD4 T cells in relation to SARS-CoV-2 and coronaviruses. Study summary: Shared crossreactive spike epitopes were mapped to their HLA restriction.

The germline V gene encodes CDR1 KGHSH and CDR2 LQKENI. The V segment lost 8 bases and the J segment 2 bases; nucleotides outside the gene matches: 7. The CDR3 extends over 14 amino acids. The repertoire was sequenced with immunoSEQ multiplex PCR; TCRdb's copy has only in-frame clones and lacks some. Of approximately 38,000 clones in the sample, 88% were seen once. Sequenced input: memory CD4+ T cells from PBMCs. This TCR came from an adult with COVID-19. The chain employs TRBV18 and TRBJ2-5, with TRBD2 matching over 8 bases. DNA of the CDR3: TGTGCCAGCACTCAGAGCGGGGGTCAAGAGACCCAGTACTTC. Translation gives CASTQSGGQETQYF.